The 7 T cell receptor beta chains below were found in one sample sequenced in a study of response to subunit inactivated influenza vaccine (dated by TCRdb to 2016 to 2018). The protocol used for the library was RT-PCR. The sample was run on an Illumina HiSeq 2500. TCRdb reprocessing: public reads trimmed at Q25 with fastp, clones called with MiXCR, in-frame beta chains kept. Records with the same CDR3 protein are collapsed into one entry carrying the most frequent genes and DNA. The sample table records more than 400,000 distinct CDR3 sequences; about a tenth of these occur just once. 9.5% to 15% of the sample comes from the top ten. The time point label, read with the paper, signifies: 45 to 55 days after influenza vaccine administration. Specimen: PBMCs from blood, collected 35 to 45 days after vaccination. The receptors were gathered from a man aged 50-60 years who received an inactivated influenza vaccine. Donor details come from another sample of the same person, matched by shared clones.

The rearrangement uses TRBV12-3 or TRBV12-4 and TRBJ2-7; 9 bases align to TRBD1. The junction had 9 bases not matched to a gene; V was cut back by 6 bases and J by 3 bases. This CDR3 has 15 amino acids. The CDR3 region has the DNA TGTGCCAGCAGCCGGACAGGGGCGCCTCACTACGAGCAGTACTTC. The encoded protein is CASSRTGAPHYEQYF.

The chain combines TRBV6-1 with TRBJ1-1; TRBD1 is a possible D gene (6 bases). The V gene lost 7 bases and the J gene lost 2 bases, with 20 bases spanning the gap. In germline, CDR1 is MNHNS, CDR2 SASEGT. There are 16 residues in the CDR3. Here the CDR3 DNA reads TGTGCCAGCACCGTGGGGCCCTGGGGGGCAAACACTGAAGCTTTCTTT. Its protein product is CASTVGPWGANTEAFF.

This clonotype was recorded a few times. The chain has TRBV7-2 and TRBJ2-7; D assignment may be TRBD1 or TRBD2 (6 bases each). Germline V lookup: CDR1 SGHTA, CDR2 FQGNSA. With 6 bases removed from V and 6 bases from J, the gap between germline ends came to 15 bases. The CDR3 runs to 13 residues. CDR3 DNA sequence: TGTGCCAGCAGTCTTATAGGGGGGCGCGAGCAGTACTTC. The encoded protein is CASSLIGGREQYF.

The rearrangement links TRBV4-3 to TRBJ1-1; D is unresolved. The length of the CDR3 is 13 residues. V was clipped by 0 bases and J by 7 bases, with 9 bases between them. Germline V gene data show CDR1 as LGHNA and CDR2 as YSLEER. The CDR3 protein is CASSQDTGLEAFF. The CDR3 bases are TGCGCCAGCAGCCAAGATACTGGGCTTGAAGCTTTCTTT.

The gene calls are TRBV5-6 and TRBJ2-1; D might be TRBD2 (6 bases). Germline V gene data show CDR1 as SGHDT and CDR2 as YYEEEE. This CDR3 region has 13 residues. Trimming took off 10 bases at V and 0 bases at J, with 11 bases between the two ends. CDR3 protein: CAGGTHSYNEQFF. The CDR3 DNA reads as TGTGCCGGCGGGACCCACTCCTACAATGAGCAGTTCTTC.

The chain combines TRBV20-1 with TRBJ2-1, with 10 bases fitting TRBD2. V shed 5 bases, J shed 5 bases, and the junction held 9 bases outside the gene matches. The germline V gene encodes CDR1 DFQATT and CDR2 SNEGSKA (reference sequence). The CDR3 is 15 residues long. CDR3 amino acids: CSAGRSGRANNEQFF. CDR3 DNA: TGCAGTGCTGGACGAAGCGGGAGGGCCAACAATGAGCAGTTCTTC.

This clonotype came up a few times. The chain is built from TRBV28 and TRBJ2-7; D possibly corresponds to TRBD2 (6 bases). The germline gives CDR1 MDHEN, CDR2 SYDVKM. There are 13 residues in the CDR3. Trimming left V 6 bases short and J 9 bases short, with 18 bases between. The CDR3, as DNA: TGTGCCAGCAGGTCCGGGACTGGGCGTTTGCAGTACTTC. Amino acid sequence: CASRSGTGRLQYF.